This T cell receptor beta chain was sequenced in a study of blood T cell repertoires in COVID-19. The V and J ends lost 1 base and 4 bases respectively, with 7 bases between them. Germline assignment: CDR1 MNHNY and CDR2 SVGAGI (reference sequence). This CDR3 spans 13 amino acids. The assay was immunoSEQ multiplex PCR, and TCRdb's table has in-frame clones only and misses some. In the table there are about 100,000 clones, around 89% of which are singletons. The clonotype comes from a woman aged 80 or over with acute or convalescent COVID-19. V usage is TRBV6-6 and J usage is TRBJ2-5, with D tentatively TRBD2 (6 bases). Material for sequencing was peripheral blood. The CDR3 DNA follows: TGTGCCAGCAGTTACTACGGGGGAGAGACCCAGTACTTC. Its translation is CASSYYGGETQYF.